This T cell receptor (beta chain) was captured in a study of T cells in Graves' hyperthyroidism and ophthalmopathy. Broader study findings: In validation, the model predicted ophthalmopathy. These predictions came a median approximately 5.9 months before onset.

It was RNA transcripts that yielded the amplified TCR beta CDR3 regions. The TCR CDR3 first-round RT-PCR relied on the HTBI primer set. Via MiXCR, TCRdb re-called the multiplex PCR reads, giving one row per CDR3 protein. The table shows around 490,000 distinct CDR3 sequences, with just under 20% occurring only once. CDR1 and CDR2 from the germline V gene are SGHVS and FQNEAQ. There are 13 residues in the CDR3. Of note for this clonotype: The antigen is unknown. The junction does not match germline at one end; this may be a read error.

At least 3 on the Clinical Activity Score was recorded for ophthalmopathy patients, who also had NOSPECS grade at least 4 and duration under 3 months. The study based diagnoses on clinical symptoms, serum thyroxine and TRAb, thyroid ultrasound and orbital computed tomography. Source material for PBMCs was about 10 ml fresh peripheral blood. Sequenced input: blood. The chain links TRBV7-8 to TRBJ2-7; the D is unclear. This receptor was obtained from a man aged 40-55 years with Graves' ophthalmopathy. In DNA form, the CDR3 reads TGTGCCAGCAGCTTAAACCCCTCCTACGAGCTGTACTTC. This translates into CASSLNPSYELYF. The full variable domain, its missing parts supplied by reference TRBV7-8 and TRBJ2-7, is GAGVSQSPRYKVAKRGQDVALRCDPISGHVSLFWYQQALGQGPEFLTYFQNEAQLDKSGLPSDRFFAERPEGSVSTLKIQRTQQEDSAVYLCASSLNPSYELYFGPGTRLTVT.